This is a list of T cell receptor beta chains from one sample in a study of graft-versus-host responses after intestinal transplantation. Profiling relied on immunoSEQ multiplex PCR, and the TCRdb table lists in-frame clones only, not all of them. The sample records around 33,000 clones, around 94% being singletons. Specimen: PBMCs, collected 16 days after intestinal transplant. These receptor sequences come from a human patient who received an intestinal transplant, so some T cells may come from the graft donor. Each CDR3 is given with its conserved first and last residue. A D gene is named only where the DNA matches it firmly. A row's size may be missing; if present it is once, few, many or a size class.

>NA|TRBV15|TRBJ2-3|NA
CATSRGTGATDTQYF
TGTGCCACCAGCAGGGGGACCGGCGCCACAGATACGCAGTATTTT
>TRBD2|TRBV19|TRBJ2-1|NA
CASSLGLADYNEQFF
TGTGCCAGTAGTCTCGGACTAGCGGACTACAATGAGCAGTTCTTC
>TRBD1|TRBV7-9|TRBJ1-1|NA
CASSLASTGQGAFF
TGTGCCAGCAGCTTAGCCTCCACGGGACAGGGGGCTTTCTTT
>TRBD2|TRBV27|TRBJ2-7|NA
CASSWRGAYYEQYF
TGTGCCAGCAGTTGGCGGGGGGCGTACTACGAGCAGTACTTC
>TRBD2|TRBV28|TRBJ2-7|NA
CASSLPSAGVAATYEQYF
TGTGCCAGCAGTTTACCCTCCGCGGGAGTAGCGGCAACCTACGAGCAGTACTTC
>NA|TRBV5-1|TRBJ1-2|once
CASSLGVGSAGYTF
TGCGCCAGCAGCTTGGGGGTGGGTTCGGCTGGCTACACCTTC
>NA|TRBV7-2|TRBJ2-2|once
CASSLGFEPGGTGELFF
TGTGCCAGCAGCTTGGGGTTTGAACCTGGGGGCACCGGGGAGCTGTTTTTT
>NA|TRBV5-6|TRBJ2-7|NA
CASSFRTGRYEQYF
TGTGCCAGCAGCTTCAGGACGGGGAGGTACGAGCAGTACTTC
>TRBD1|TRBV5-8|TRBJ2-1|NA
CASSYQQGALIEEQFF
TGTGCCAGCAGCTATCAACAGGGGGCATTGATCGAGGAGCAGTTCTTC
>TRBD1|TRBV7-3|TRBJ1-2|NA
CASSPTGEDYGYTF
TGTGCCAGCAGCCCGACAGGGGAGGACTATGGCTACACCTTC
>NA|TRBV7-8|TRBJ2-7|NA
CASSLGYYEQYF
TGTGCCAGCAGCTTAGGCTACTACGAGCAGTACTTC